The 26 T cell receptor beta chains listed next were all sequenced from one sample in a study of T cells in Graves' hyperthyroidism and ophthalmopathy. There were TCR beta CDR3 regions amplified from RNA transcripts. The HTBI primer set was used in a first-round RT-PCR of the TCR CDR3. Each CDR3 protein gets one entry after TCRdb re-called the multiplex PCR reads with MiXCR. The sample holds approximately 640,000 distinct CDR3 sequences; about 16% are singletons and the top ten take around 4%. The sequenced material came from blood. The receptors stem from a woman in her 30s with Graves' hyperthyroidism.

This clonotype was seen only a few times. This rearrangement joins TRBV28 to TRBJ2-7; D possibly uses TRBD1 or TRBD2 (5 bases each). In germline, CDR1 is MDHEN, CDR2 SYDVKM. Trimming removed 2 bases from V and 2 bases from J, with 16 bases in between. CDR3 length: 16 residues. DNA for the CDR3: TGTGCCAGCAGTTTACGGGACCGAAGGAGTACCTACGAGCAGTACTTC. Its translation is CASSLRDRRSTYEQYF.

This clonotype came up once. CDR3 DNA sequence: TGTGCCAGTAGGGTTGGACTAGCGGACTACAATGAGCAGTTCTTC. Translation gives CASRVGLADYNEQFF. The chain uses TRBV19 and TRBJ2-1; TRBD2 aligns across 10 bases. CDR1 LNHDA and CDR2 SQIVND come from the germline V gene (reference sequence). The CDR3 loop spans 15 amino acids. V gave up 6 bases and J gave up 3 bases; unmatched junction bases: 5.

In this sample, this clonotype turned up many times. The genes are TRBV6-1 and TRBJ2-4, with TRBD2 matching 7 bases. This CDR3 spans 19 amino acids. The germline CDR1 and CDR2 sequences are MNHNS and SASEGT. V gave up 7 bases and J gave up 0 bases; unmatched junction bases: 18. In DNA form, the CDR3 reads TGTGCCAGCACCCACAGACGACCACGGAGGGAGGGAGCCAAAAACATTCAGTACTTC. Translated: CASTHRRPRREGAKNIQYF.

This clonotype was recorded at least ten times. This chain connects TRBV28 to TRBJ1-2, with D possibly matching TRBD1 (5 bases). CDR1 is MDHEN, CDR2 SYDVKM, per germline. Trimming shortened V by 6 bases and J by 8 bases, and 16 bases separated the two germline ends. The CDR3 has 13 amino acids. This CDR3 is CASRKAAREGYTF. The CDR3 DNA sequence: TGTGCCAGCAGAAAGGCAGCCAGGGAAGGCTACACCTTC.

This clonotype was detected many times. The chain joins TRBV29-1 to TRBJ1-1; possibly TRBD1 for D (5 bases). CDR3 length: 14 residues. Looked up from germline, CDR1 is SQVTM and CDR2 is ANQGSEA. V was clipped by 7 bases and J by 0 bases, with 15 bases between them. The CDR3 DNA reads TGCAGCGACCGCAGTGGGGGGATGAACACTGAAGCTTTCTTT. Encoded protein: CSDRSGGMNTEAFF.

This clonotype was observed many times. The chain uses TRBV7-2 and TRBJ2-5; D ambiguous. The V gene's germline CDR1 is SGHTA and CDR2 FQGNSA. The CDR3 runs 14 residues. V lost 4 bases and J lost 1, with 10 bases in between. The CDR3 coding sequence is TGTGCCAGCAGCTCCTACAGAACCCAAGAGACCCAGTACTTC. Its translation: CASSSYRTQETQYF.

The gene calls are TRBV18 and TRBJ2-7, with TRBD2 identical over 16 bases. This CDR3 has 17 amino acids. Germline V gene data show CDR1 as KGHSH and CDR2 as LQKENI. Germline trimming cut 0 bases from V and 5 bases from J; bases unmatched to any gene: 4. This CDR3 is CASSPPGLAGGPHEQYF. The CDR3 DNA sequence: TGTGCCAGCTCACCACCGGGACTAGCGGGAGGGCCTCACGAGCAGTACTTC.

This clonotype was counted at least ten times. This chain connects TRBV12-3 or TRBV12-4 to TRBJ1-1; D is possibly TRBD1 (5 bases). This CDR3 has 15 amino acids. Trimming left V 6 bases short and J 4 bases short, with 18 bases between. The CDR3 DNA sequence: TGTGCCAGCAGCCGGGGGGGGGGGATCGGCACTGAAGCTTTCTTT. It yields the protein CASSRGGGIGTEAFF.

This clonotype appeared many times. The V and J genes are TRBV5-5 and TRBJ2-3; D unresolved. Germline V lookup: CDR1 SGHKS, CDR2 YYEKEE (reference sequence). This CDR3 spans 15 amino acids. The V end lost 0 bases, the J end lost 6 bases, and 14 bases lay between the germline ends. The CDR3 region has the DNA TGTGCCAGCAGCTTGGCGCCCGGTTCTGCCGATACGCAGTATTTT. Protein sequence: CASSLAPGSADTQYF.

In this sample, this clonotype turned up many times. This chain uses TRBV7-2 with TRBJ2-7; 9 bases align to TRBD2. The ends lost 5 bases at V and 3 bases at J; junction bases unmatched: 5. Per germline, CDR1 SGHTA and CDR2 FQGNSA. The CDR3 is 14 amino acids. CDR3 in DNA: TGTGCCAGCAGCCGGACGCGGGGGGGCTACGAGCAGTACTTC. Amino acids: CASSRTRGGYEQYF. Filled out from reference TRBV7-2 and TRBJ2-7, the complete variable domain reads GAGVSQSPSNKVTEKGKDVELRCDPISGHTALYWYRQSLGQGLEFLIYFQGNSAPDKSGLPSDRFSAERTGGSVSTLTIQRTQQEDSAVYLCASSRTRGGYEQYFGPGTRLTVT.

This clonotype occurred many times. This chain's CDR3 is CASSLTRNTIYF. CDR3 nucleotides: TGTGCCAGCAGCTTAACCCGGAACACCATATATTTT. This chain uses TRBV7-2 with TRBJ1-3; D gene ambiguous. V gave up 2 bases and J gave up 7 bases, with 6 bases separating them. The CDR3 runs 12 residues. The germline CDR1 and CDR2 sequences are SGHTA and FQGNSA.

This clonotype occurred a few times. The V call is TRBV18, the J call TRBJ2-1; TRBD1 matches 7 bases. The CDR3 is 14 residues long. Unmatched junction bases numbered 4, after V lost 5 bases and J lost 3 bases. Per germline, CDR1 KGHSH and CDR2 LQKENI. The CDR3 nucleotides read TGTGCCAGCTCAGTAGGGGGCATCTACAATGAGCAGTTCTTC. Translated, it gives CASSVGGIYNEQFF.

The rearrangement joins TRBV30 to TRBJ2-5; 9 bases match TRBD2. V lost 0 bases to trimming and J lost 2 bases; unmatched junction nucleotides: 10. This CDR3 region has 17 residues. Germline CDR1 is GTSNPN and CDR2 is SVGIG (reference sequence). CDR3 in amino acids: CAWSVGLAGVTQETQYF. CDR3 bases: TGTGCCTGGAGTGTAGGGTTAGCGGGAGTTACTCAAGAGACCCAGTACTTC.

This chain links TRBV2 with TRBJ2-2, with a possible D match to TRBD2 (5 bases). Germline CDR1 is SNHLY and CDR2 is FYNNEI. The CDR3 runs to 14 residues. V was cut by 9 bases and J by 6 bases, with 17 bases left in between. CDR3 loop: CASSIGIPPGELFF. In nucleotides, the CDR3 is TGTGCCAGTAGTATCGGGATCCCGCCCGGGGAGCTGTTTTTT.

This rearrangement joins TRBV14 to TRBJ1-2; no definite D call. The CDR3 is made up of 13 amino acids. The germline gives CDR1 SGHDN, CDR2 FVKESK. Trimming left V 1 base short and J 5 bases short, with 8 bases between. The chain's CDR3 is CASSQVAGYGYTF. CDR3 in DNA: TGTGCCAGCAGCCAAGTCGCAGGTTATGGCTACACCTTC.

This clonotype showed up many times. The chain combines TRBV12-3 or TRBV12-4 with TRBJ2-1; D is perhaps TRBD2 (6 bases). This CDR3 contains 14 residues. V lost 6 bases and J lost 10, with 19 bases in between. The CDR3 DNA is TGTGCCAGCAGGTGGGGAGGCACCATCCAAGAGCAGTTCTTC. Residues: CASRWGGTIQEQFF.

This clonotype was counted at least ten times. The CDR3 DNA follows: TGCAGCGTTGGAGATCCAGGGGTTGAAGCTTTCTTT. Amino acids: CSVGDPGVEAFF. V gene TRBV29-1 combines with J gene TRBJ1-1; tentative D call: TRBD1 (6 bases). The CDR3 is 12 amino acids. Germline assignment: CDR1 SQVTM and CDR2 ANQGSEA. The V and J ends lost 4 bases and 7 bases respectively, with 13 bases between them.

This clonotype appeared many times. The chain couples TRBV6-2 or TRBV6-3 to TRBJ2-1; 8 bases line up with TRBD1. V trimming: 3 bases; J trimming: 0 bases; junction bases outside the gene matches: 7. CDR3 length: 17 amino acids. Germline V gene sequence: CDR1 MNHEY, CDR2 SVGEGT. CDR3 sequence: CASSYGWGTGSYNEQFF. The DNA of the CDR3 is TGTGCCAGCAGTTATGGGTGGGGGACAGGCTCCTACAATGAGCAGTTCTTC.

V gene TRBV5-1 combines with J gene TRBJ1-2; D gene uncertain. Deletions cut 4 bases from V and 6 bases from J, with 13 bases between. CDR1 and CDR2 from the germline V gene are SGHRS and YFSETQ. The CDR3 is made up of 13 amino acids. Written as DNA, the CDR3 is TGCGCCAGCAGCCTCGGGCCGGCGGATGGCTACACCTTC. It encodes CASSLGPADGYTF.

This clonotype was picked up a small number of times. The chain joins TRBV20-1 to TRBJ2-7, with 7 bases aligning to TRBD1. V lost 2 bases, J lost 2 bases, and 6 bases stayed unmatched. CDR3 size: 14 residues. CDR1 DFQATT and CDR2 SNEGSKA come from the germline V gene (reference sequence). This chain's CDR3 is CSARTQGVTYEQYF. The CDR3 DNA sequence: TGCAGTGCTAGAACGCAGGGGGTTACCTACGAGCAGTACTTC.

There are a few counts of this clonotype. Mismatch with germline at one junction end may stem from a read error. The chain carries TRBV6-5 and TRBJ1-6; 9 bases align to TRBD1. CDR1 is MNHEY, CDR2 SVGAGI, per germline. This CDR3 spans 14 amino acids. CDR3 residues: CASTYRDRASPLHF. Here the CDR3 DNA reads TGTGCCAGCACTTACCGGGACAGGGCTTCACCCCTCCACTTT.

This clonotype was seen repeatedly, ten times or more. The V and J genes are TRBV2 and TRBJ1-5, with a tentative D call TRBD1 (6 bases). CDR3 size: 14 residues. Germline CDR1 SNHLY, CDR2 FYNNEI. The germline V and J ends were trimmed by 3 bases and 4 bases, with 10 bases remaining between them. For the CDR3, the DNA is TGTGCCAGCAGTGAGGGGGCGGCTAATCAGCCCCAGCATTTT. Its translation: CASSEGAANQPQHF.

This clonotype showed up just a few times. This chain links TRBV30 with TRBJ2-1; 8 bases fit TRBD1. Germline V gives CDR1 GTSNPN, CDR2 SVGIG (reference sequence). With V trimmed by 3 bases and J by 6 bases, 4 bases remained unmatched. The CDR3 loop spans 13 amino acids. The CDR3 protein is CAWRDRDGNEQFF. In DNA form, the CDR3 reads TGTGCCTGGAGGGACAGGGACGGCAATGAGCAGTTCTTC.

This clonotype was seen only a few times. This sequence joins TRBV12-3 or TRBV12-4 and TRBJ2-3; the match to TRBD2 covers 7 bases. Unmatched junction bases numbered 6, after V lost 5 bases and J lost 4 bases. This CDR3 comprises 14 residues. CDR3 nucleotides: TGTGCCAGCAGTCGGGGAGGGTCGGCAGATACGCAGTATTTT. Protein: CASSRGGSADTQYF.

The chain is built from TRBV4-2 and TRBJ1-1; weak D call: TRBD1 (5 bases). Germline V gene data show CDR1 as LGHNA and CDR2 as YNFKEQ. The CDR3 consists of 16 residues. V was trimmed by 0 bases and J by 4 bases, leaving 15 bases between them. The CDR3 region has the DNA TGTGCCAGCAGCCAAGAGATAGGACATAAGACCACTGAAGCTTTCTTT. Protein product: CASSQEIGHKTTEAFF.

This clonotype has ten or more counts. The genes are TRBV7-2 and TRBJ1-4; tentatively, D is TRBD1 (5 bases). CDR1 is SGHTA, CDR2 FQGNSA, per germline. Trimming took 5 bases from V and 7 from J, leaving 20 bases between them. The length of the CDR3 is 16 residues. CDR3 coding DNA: TGTGCCAGCAGCCCCGGGTTTCGGCAGGGTGGTGAAAAACTGTTTTTT. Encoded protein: CASSPGFRQGGEKLFF. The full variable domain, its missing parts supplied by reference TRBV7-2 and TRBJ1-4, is GAGVSQSPSNKVTEKGKDVELRCDPISGHTALYWYRQSLGQGLEFLIYFQGNSAPDKSGLPSDRFSAERTGGSVSTLTIQRTQQEDSAVYLCASSPGFRQGGEKLFFGSGTQLSVL.